The TCR beta chain described here comes from a study of shared clonotypes between healthy human individuals. Study results and caveats: The rarefaction results pointed to incomplete sorted-subset sequencing despite large depth. Deeper or shallower sequencing was expected to change how clonotypes are shared among donors.

This CDR3 comprises 15 residues. Trimming left V 0 bases short and J 2 bases short, with 11 bases between. The germline CDR1 and CDR2 sequences are SGHRS and YFSETQ. As regards this clone: Its antigen is undetermined.

Clones were sequenced by immunoSEQ multiplex PCR, and TCRdb holds only the in-frame ones, with some missing. The sample has approximately 2,000,000 clones, less than 95% seen once. The rearrangement uses TRBV5-1 and TRBJ2-5; D not resolved. The specimen was naive CD4+ T cells from PBMCs. Sample subset: CD45RA+ positively selected. This clonotype originated in a man aged 18 to 30 in good health. Some clones in this sample may be carry-over from other donors' samples. CDR3 sequence (DNA): TGCGCCAGCAGCTTGGTGCGGCGTTCTCAAGAGACCCAGTACTTC. The encoded protein is CASSLVRRSQETQYF.